The 31 T cell receptor beta chains below were found in one sample sequenced in a study of memory CD8 T cells in hepatitis C reinfection. Described time point: peak reinfection, 3 to 8 weeks after reinfection detection. Sorted cells were sequenced directly ex vivo without any in vitro expansion. Libraries were prepared by immunoSEQ multiplex PCR; TCRdb keeps only in-frame clonotypes and omits some of them. This sample yields 35,000 to 50,000 clones, of which 88% are seen a single time; 1% to 1.5% belongs to the top ten. Sequences were obtained from naive CD8+ T cells sorted from blood. The receptors were sampled from a young man with hepatitis C virus infection.

This clone was seen only once. This chain links TRBV7-8 with TRBJ1-1; the D gene is possibly TRBD1 (5 bases). The CDR3 extends over 12 amino acids. Germline loops: CDR1 SGHVS, CDR2 FQNEAQ. V was shortened by 5 bases and J by 4 bases, with 8 bases between the two germline ends. CDR3 loop: CASSQGSTEAFF. CDR3 sequence (DNA): TGTGCCAGCAGCCAGGGCAGCACTGAAGCTTTCTTT.

The chain uses TRBV11-2 and TRBJ2-1; D is uncertain. The germline V gene encodes CDR1 SGHAT and CDR2 FQNNGV. V lost 1 base, J lost 4 bases, and 8 bases lay in between. CDR3 length: 14 amino acids. In DNA, the CDR3 is TGTGCCAGCAGCTTAGGTACCAGTTACAATGAGCAGTTCTTC. Translated: CASSLGTSYNEQFF.

This clone was recorded once. The V call is TRBV19, the J call TRBJ2-1; 8 positions agree with TRBD2. The CDR3 sequence is 17 residues long. CDR1 and CDR2 (germline): LNHDA, SQIVND (reference sequence). The J segment lost 0 bases and the V segment lost 8 bases, leaving 12 bases of the junction unmatched. CDR3 DNA: TGTGCCAGTGCCCCGGGACTAGGCGTCGCCTCCTACAATGAGCAGTTCTTC. As protein: CASAPGLGVASYNEQFF.

The genes are TRBV6-7 and TRBJ2-3; 8 bases line up with TRBD2. TRBV6-7 is annotated as an ORF whose role is uncertain. J was trimmed by 2 bases and V by 2 bases; bases with no gene match: 12. The CDR3 has 18 residues. In DNA form, the CDR3 reads TGTGCCAGCAGTTACAATCAGAGCGGGGGATCTTTCACAGATACGCAGTATTTT. Its translation is CASSYNQSGGSFTDTQYF.

The rearrangement uses TRBV2 and TRBJ2-7; possibly TRBD2 for D (6 bases). V was shortened by 1 base and J by 5 bases, with 24 bases between the two germline ends. The CDR3 totals 18 residues. CDR1 and CDR2 (germline): SNHLY, FYNNEI. The CDR3 loop is CASSEVGPTSGYQDEQYF. CDR3 in DNA: TGTGCCAGCAGTGAAGTAGGGCCTACGAGCGGGTACCAGGACGAGCAGTACTTC.

The chain has TRBV9 and TRBJ1-2, with a weak D call TRBD1 (5 bases). The CDR3 has 13 residues. The germline V and J ends were trimmed by 4 bases and 5 bases, with 12 bases remaining between them. Germline V gives CDR1 SGDLS, CDR2 YYNGEE. CDR3 protein: CASSSASGYGYTF. In DNA, the CDR3 is TGTGCCAGCAGCTCTGCCTCAGGGTATGGCTACACCTTC. Variable domain in full (rest from reference TRBV9 and TRBJ1-2): DSGVTQTPKHLITATGQRVTLRCSPRSGDLSVYWYQQSLDQGLQFLIQYYNGEERAKGNILERFSAQQFPDLHSELNLSSLELGDSALYFCASSSASGYGYTFGSGTRLTVV.

The rearrangement links TRBV6-6 to TRBJ2-5; TRBD2 agrees at 7 bases. The J call may be in error: the DNA end matches TRBJ2-7 better. From germline, CDR1 is MNHNY and CDR2 SVGAGI (reference sequence). The CDR3 loop spans 15 amino acids. The CDR3, as DNA: TGTGCCAGCACCTTGGCGGGGGAGGCGTGGAACGAGCAGTACTTC. Protein: CASTLAGEAWNEQYF.

The chain employs TRBV30 and TRBJ2-7; 7 bases agree with TRBD1. CDR3 length: 12 amino acids. The V gene end was trimmed by 3 bases and the J gene end by 3 bases; junction bases not matched to a gene: 2. Germline values: CDR1 GTSNPN, CDR2 SVGIG (reference sequence). The CDR3 sequence: CAWRTGNYEQYV. CDR3 sequence (DNA): TGTGCCTGGAGGACAGGGAACTACGAGCAGTACGTC.

V usage is TRBV6-1 and J usage is TRBJ2-7; TRBD1 might be the D (6 bases). Germline CDR1 is MNHNS and CDR2 is SASEGT. The CDR3 length is 13 residues. V lost 7 bases and J 6 bases, leaving 16 bases between the germline ends. CDR3 sequence: CASTSGVNVEQYF. In DNA form, the CDR3 reads TGTGCCAGCACGTCAGGGGTGAACGTCGAGCAGTACTTC.

In nucleotides, the CDR3 is TGTGCCAGCAGCCCCGGGACAGGGGGGGTCTCCTACGAGCAGTACTTC. Its protein is CASSPGTGGVSYEQYF. The chain links TRBV28 to TRBJ2-7; 11 bases align to TRBD1. Germline CDR1 MDHEN, CDR2 SYDVKM. CDR3 size: 16 residues. Unmatched junction bases numbered 7, after V lost 6 bases and J lost 0 bases.

In this sample, this clone turned up once. J is TRBJ2-7 and V is TRBV27, with 7 bases fitting TRBD2. Germline loops: CDR1 MNHEY, CDR2 SMNVEV (reference sequence). CDR3 length: 15 amino acids. V lost 6 bases and J lost 3; bases outside the gene matches: 11. In nucleotides, the CDR3 is TGTGCCAGCAGCCAAAGCGGGATGGGGAACTACGAGCAGTACTTC. Translation: CASSQSGMGNYEQYF.

This clone was counted a single time. The chain joins TRBV9 to TRBJ2-6; D perhaps matches TRBD1 (5 bases). CDR1 is SGDLS and CDR2 is YYNGEE in the germline V gene. This CDR3 has 19 amino acids. Trimming removed 0 bases at V and 0 bases at J, with 16 bases between. CDR3 region: CASSVGPHPTGSGANVLTF. For the CDR3, the DNA is TGTGCCAGCAGCGTAGGCCCACACCCCACAGGCTCTGGGGCCAACGTCCTGACTTTC.

This clone is medium-sized in the sample. This chain links TRBV5-1 with TRBJ2-7; 10 bases fit TRBD2. Germline CDR1 SGHRS, CDR2 YFSETQ. The CDR3 spans 15 residues. V lost 1 base, J lost 0 bases, and 1 base stayed unmatched. CDR3 protein: CASSLTSGDSYEQYF. CDR3 DNA sequence: TGCGCCAGCAGCTTGACTAGCGGGGACTCCTACGAGCAGTACTTC.

The V call is TRBV6-1, the J call TRBJ2-7; D call uncertain. CDR3 size: 13 residues. The germline V and J ends were trimmed by 1 base and 3 bases, with 7 bases remaining between them. The germline gives CDR1 MNHNS, CDR2 SASEGT. CDR3 protein: CASSEELNYEQYF. DNA of the CDR3: TGTGCCAGCAGTGAAGAACTGAACTACGAGCAGTACTTC.

J is TRBJ2-3 and V is TRBV7-9; D possibly corresponds to TRBD1 (5 bases). Trimming pared 6 bases from V and 6 bases from J, leaving 16 bases between. Germline-derived CDR1 and CDR2 are SEHNR and FQNEAQ (reference sequence). The CDR3 spans 14 residues. The CDR3 nucleotides are TGTGCCAGCAGTCCTATAATTGGGGCCGATACGCAGTATTTT. It yields the protein CASSPIIGADTQYF.

The rearrangement uses TRBV29-1 and TRBJ1-2; the D gene is possibly TRBD1 (5 bases). The CDR3 extends over 15 amino acids. Germline V gene data show CDR1 as SQVTM and CDR2 as ANQGSEA. V was trimmed by 0 bases and J by 5 bases, leaving 16 bases between them. CDR3 sequence: CSVEEYGGGRYGYTF. CDR3 coding DNA: TGCAGCGTTGAAGAATACGGGGGAGGGAGGTATGGCTACACCTTC.

V usage is TRBV5-1 and J usage is TRBJ2-2, with D possibly matching TRBD2 (6 bases). V lost 4 bases, J lost 5 bases, and 15 bases lay in between. The CDR3 covers 15 residues. The germline V gene encodes CDR1 SGHRS and CDR2 YFSETQ. The CDR3 nucleotides are TGCGCCAGCAGCGAAGGGACTTGGGGGACCGGGGAGCTGTTTTTT. It specifies CASSEGTWGTGELFF.

V usage is TRBV29-1 and J usage is TRBJ2-5; 9 bases are shared with TRBD2. The CDR3 has 13 amino acids. Germline lookup yields CDR1 SQVTM and CDR2 ANQGSEA. V shed 3 bases, J shed 5 bases, and the junction held 4 bases outside the gene matches. The CDR3, as DNA: TGCAGCGTTGAGGGACTAGCCCAGGAGACCCAGTACTTC. This sequence encodes CSVEGLAQETQYF.

This clone has just one count. This chain connects TRBV11-3 to TRBJ2-1; 7 positions match TRBD2. V lost 5 bases and J lost 3; bases outside the gene matches: 7. CDR1 is SGHNT, CDR2 YENEEA, per germline. The CDR3 is made up of 15 amino acids. For the CDR3, the DNA is TGTGCCAGCAGCCCTCCTAGCGGAAACTACAATGAGCAGTTCTTC. Translation: CASSPPSGNYNEQFF.

The V and J genes are TRBV7-9 and TRBJ1-6; 7 nucleotides agree with TRBD1. The CDR3 has 15 residues. The junction had 7 bases not matched to a gene; V was cut back by 6 bases and J by 5 bases. Germline loops: CDR1 SEHNR, CDR2 FQNEAQ (reference sequence). In DNA, the CDR3 is TGTGCCAGCAGGGAGGGGGCCCGACATAATTCACCCCTCCACTTT. This encodes CASREGARHNSPLHF.

The genes are TRBV13 and TRBJ2-7; TRBD1 matches at 7 bases. Per germline, CDR1 PRHDT and CDR2 FYEKMQ (reference sequence). J lost 5 bases, V lost 4 bases, and 2 bases had no gene match. The CDR3 totals 12 residues. CDR3 coding DNA: TGTGCCAGCAGCTCTCAGGGGGACGAGCAGTACTTC. This codes for CASSSQGDEQYF.

The chain links TRBV9 to TRBJ2-1, with 9 bases matching TRBD2. The junction had 5 bases not matched to a gene; V was cut back by 0 bases and J by 4 bases. Germline V gives CDR1 SGDLS, CDR2 YYNGEE. This CDR3 spans 16 amino acids. DNA of the CDR3: TGTGCCAGCAGCGTAGGGCTAGCGGGGCGGTACAATGAGCAGTTCTTC. Protein sequence: CASSVGLAGRYNEQFF.

J is TRBJ2-7 and V is TRBV11-2, with D possibly being TRBD2 (6 bases). This CDR3 has 15 amino acids. The V end lost 4 bases, the J end lost 3 bases, and 16 bases lay between the germline ends. Looked up from germline, CDR1 is SGHAT and CDR2 is FQNNGV. This CDR3 is CASSSTAGEGYEQYF. DNA for the CDR3: TGTGCCAGCAGCTCAACAGCGGGCGAGGGCTACGAGCAGTACTTC. Using reference TRBV11-2 and TRBJ2-7 for the parts outside the CDR3, the full variable domain is EAGVAQSPRYKIIEKRQSVAFWCNPISGHATLYWYQQILGQGPKLLIQFQNNGVVDDSQLPKDRFSAERLKGVDSTLKIQPAKLEDSAVYLCASSSTAGEGYEQYFGPGTRLTVT.

The chain joins TRBV21-1 to TRBJ2-1; the table assigns TRBD2, which was not confirmed against the DNA. TRBV21-1 is shown as a pseudogene. CDR3 length equals 15 residues. CDR3 DNA sequence: TGTGCCAGCAGCCATAAAGCGGGAGGGGGCAATGAGCAGTTCTTC. Translation: CASSHKAGGGNEQFF.

V usage is TRBV19 and J usage is TRBJ1-6, with 7 bases matching TRBD1. CDR3 length equals 15 residues. Germline-derived CDR1 and CDR2 are LNHDA and SQIVND (reference sequence). J lost 7 bases, V lost 3 bases, and 6 bases had no gene match. In DNA, the CDR3 is TGTGCCAGTAGTATCGACAGGGTGGGGAATTCACCCCTCCACTTT. Protein: CASSIDRVGNSPLHF.

The chain is built from TRBV28 and TRBJ1-5; 7 bases align to TRBD1. CDR3 length: 15 residues. Germline values: CDR1 MDHEN, CDR2 SYDVKM. J gave up 6 bases and V 5 bases, and 10 bases lay outside the gene matches. CDR3 residues: CASSPLLGGGQPQHF. The CDR3 DNA reads TGTGCCAGCAGTCCCCTTTTAGGGGGCGGTCAGCCCCAGCATTTT.

The chain employs TRBV7-9 and TRBJ1-1; weak D call: TRBD1 (5 bases). This CDR3 spans 16 amino acids. Trimming removed 1 base at V and 0 bases at J, with 12 bases between. In germline, CDR1 is SEHNR, CDR2 FQNEAQ (reference sequence). CDR3 loop: CASSLEGEEVNTEAFF. In DNA, the CDR3 is TGTGCCAGCAGCTTAGAAGGGGAGGAGGTGAACACTGAAGCTTTCTTT.

The gene calls are TRBV4-1 and TRBJ2-5; the D gene is possibly TRBD1 (5 bases). CDR1 and CDR2 (germline): MGHRA, YSYEKL. CDR3 length equals 15 residues. V lost 4 bases and J 4 bases, leaving 16 bases between the germline ends. In DNA, the CDR3 is TGCGCCAGCAGCCCCCGCTTAGGGGTTCGAGAGACCCAGTACTTC. Encoded protein: CASSPRLGVRETQYF.

The chain has TRBV5-5 and TRBJ1-4, with 11 bases lining up with TRBD1. CDR1 is SGHKS and CDR2 is YYEKEE in the germline V gene (reference sequence). This CDR3 has 15 amino acids. V dropped 4 bases and J dropped 8; count of bases not matched to a gene: 7. DNA for the CDR3: TGTGCCAGCAGCGGGGTGGGACAGGGGGTCGAAAAACTGTTTTTT. Translation gives CASSGVGQGVEKLFF.

This clone has a handful of counts. The rearrangement joins TRBV6-5 to TRBJ1-4; D possibly corresponds to TRBD1 (6 bases). V lost 4 bases to trimming and J lost 7 bases, with 16 bases between them. Per the germline V gene, CDR1 is MNHEY and CDR2 is SVGAGI. The length of the CDR3 is 15 residues. CDR3 nucleotide sequence: TGTGCCAGCAGTTTCAACAGGGAAGAGGGTGAAAAACTGTTTTTT. Translation gives CASSFNREEGEKLFF.

This clone is a singleton in its sample. This chain joins TRBV7-9 and TRBJ2-5; no reliable D call. The CDR3 extends over 13 amino acids. V lost 5 bases to trimming and J lost 2 bases, with 9 bases between them. Germline loops: CDR1 SEHNR, CDR2 FQNEAQ (reference sequence). In DNA, the CDR3 is TGTGCCAGCAGCACGTCCGAGCAAGAGACCCAGTACTTC. Encoded protein: CASSTSEQETQYF.